This TCR beta chain was sequenced during a study of blood T cells in healthy people across ages. Findings and caveats of the study: Considered underestimates were the diversity estimates obtained from one million T cells. Without sorted subsets, naive and antigen-experienced compartments could not be conclusively compared.

The CDR3 contains 16 residues. V lost 5 bases and J lost 0, with 14 bases in between. Germline CDR1 SGHTA, CDR2 FQGNSA. Peripheral blood samples of roughly 9.9 milliliters were drawn from each donor. This clonotype was recorded only once. No antigen is known for it. A sample-barcoded 5' primer and a J-beta primer mix were used in a second PCR of roughly 7 to 11 cycles. TCRdb independently ran MiXCR on the 5' RACE reads; one entry per CDR3 protein. In the table there are about 730,000 distinct CDR3 sequences, about 42% of which are singletons. This sequence originates from a woman aged 55-70 years in good health. The chain recombines TRBV7-2 with TRBJ2-4; D ambiguous. Sequencing was performed on blood. CDR3 amino acids: CASSATANLAKNIQYF. The DNA for the CDR3 is TGTGCCAGCAGCGCGACGGCTAATCTAGCCAAAAACATTCAGTACTTC.